This T cell receptor (beta chain) came from a study of vaccination and CD4 T cells after COVID-19. Study in general: Convalescent persons amounted to six males plus four females, two of whom were Hispanic. Cells were stimulated with overlapping spike peptide pools from SARS-CoV-2, HCoV-NL63, HCoV-OC43 and HCoV-229E. Study observations and caveats: When vaccine-specific clones from convalescent patients were examined, 304 of 307 were spike mono-reactive.

This sample's treatment: roughly 11-day PBMC culture with coronavirus spike peptide pools or control peptides (ViraFEST assay). Cultured CD4+ T-cell DNA underwent Oncomine TCR Beta short-read sequencing. DNA came from CD4+ T cells after culture. Each CDR3 protein is one row after TCRdb ran MiXCR on the PCR reads. Of about 10,000 distinct CDR3 sequences in the sample, approximately 24% were seen once. This clonotype was recorded a few times. Its target is not known. The germline gives CDR1 MDHEN, CDR2 SYDVKM. CDR3 length equals 15 residues. The ends lost 5 bases at V and 1 base at J; junction bases unmatched: 4.

The receptor comes from a human donor who had recovered from COVID-19. The V call is TRBV28, the J call TRBJ2-2, with TRBD1 matching 7 bases. Sequenced material: CD4+ T cells from blood, cultured in vitro, taken after SARS-CoV-2 vaccination. CDR3 bases: TGTGCCAGCAGTCCTCGGACAGGGAACACCGGGGAGCTGTTTTTT. Translating gives CASSPRTGNTGELFF.